Listed here are 17 T cell receptor beta chains from one sample, sequenced in a study of PD-1 blockade in mismatch repair-deficient tumors. TCRdb keeps only in-frame clones here, not all; method: immunoSEQ multiplex PCR. The sample includes about 68,000 clones, 60% to 80% of them seen just once. Here the sequenced sample was peripheral blood, taken 2 weeks after starting pembrolizumab. These receptors were obtained from an adult with mismatch repair-deficient cancer.

The rearrangement joins TRBV27 to TRBJ2-2; D is unclear. Germline V lookup: CDR1 MNHEY, CDR2 SMNVEV (reference sequence). The germline V and J ends were trimmed by 6 bases and 4 bases, with 15 bases remaining between them. There are 15 residues in the CDR3. The CDR3, as DNA: TGTGCCAGCAGACCCCCTAGACTGGGCACCGGGGAGCTGTTTTTT. Protein: CASRPPRLGTGELFF.

This clone was seen a handful of times. The CDR3 nucleotides are TGTGCCAGCAGCCCGGGACGGACATCCTACGAGCAGTACTTC. Protein: CASSPGRTSYEQYF. V usage is TRBV7-3 and J usage is TRBJ2-7; perhaps D is TRBD1 or TRBD2 (5 bases each). V lost 5 bases and J lost 1, with 12 bases in between. Germline CDR1 and CDR2: SGHTA and FQGTGA. The CDR3 spans 14 residues.

This rearrangement joins TRBV11-1 to TRBJ1-1; 8 bases map to TRBD1. Germline lookup yields CDR1 SGHAT and CDR2 FQDESV (reference sequence). Unmatched junction bases numbered 6, after V lost 5 bases and J lost 1 base. The CDR3 is 15 residues long. As DNA, the CDR3 is TGTGCCAGCAGCACTCACAGGGGGGCGAACACTGAAGCTTTCTTT. Amino acids: CASSTHRGANTEAFF.

The V gene is TRBV2, the J gene TRBJ2-7, with 7 bases aligning to TRBD1. With 5 bases clipped from V and 2 bases from J, the junction kept 9 bases outside the gene matches. CDR1 and CDR2 from the germline V gene are SNHLY and FYNNEI. The CDR3 runs to 15 residues. The CDR3 DNA reads as TGTGCCAGCAGTAACAACAGGGGTGGGACCTACGAGCAGTACTTC. Its translation is CASSNNRGGTYEQYF.

The count of this clone is one. The gene calls are TRBV2 and TRBJ1-1, with D tentatively TRBD1 (6 bases). CDR1 and CDR2 from the germline V gene are SNHLY and FYNNEI. The V and J ends lost 1 base and 0 bases respectively, with 15 bases between them. The CDR3 extends over 17 amino acids. CDR3 sequence (DNA): TGTGCCAGCAGTGAAGACAGGGCGAGGCGCATGAACACTGAAGCTTTCTTT. Residues: CASSEDRARRMNTEAFF.

The gene calls are TRBV6-1 and TRBJ2-5; D is perhaps TRBD2 (6 bases). CDR3 length: 13 amino acids. V dropped 11 bases and J dropped 2 bases, with 15 bases sitting between them. Per the germline V gene, CDR1 is MNHNS and CDR2 is SASEGT. The CDR3 coding sequence is TGTGCCGGGGGGACGGAACCGCAAGAGACCCAGTACTTC. Encoded protein: CAGGTEPQETQYF.

The V gene is TRBV30, the J gene TRBJ2-5, with 7 positions matching TRBD2. V shed 4 bases and J 7 bases; nucleotides not matched to a gene: 12. The CDR3 consists of 14 residues. CDR1 and CDR2 from the germline V gene are GTSNPN and SVGIG (reference sequence). CDR3 bases: TGTGCCTGGACGCTAGACTTGTGGGAGGGGACCCAGTACTTC. Protein: CAWTLDLWEGTQYF.

This rearrangement joins TRBV19 to TRBJ2-2, with no clear D. Trimming took off 4 bases at V and 8 bases at J, with 14 bases between the two ends. The CDR3 sequence is 14 residues long. Germline assignment: CDR1 LNHDA and CDR2 SQIVND (reference sequence). As DNA, the CDR3 is TGTGCCAGTAGTACAGGAATAAATCTAGGGGAGCTGTTTTTT. Residues: CASSTGINLGELFF.

The rearrangement links TRBV27 to TRBJ1-1; TRBD1 matches at 7 bases. Trimming took 6 bases from V and 1 from J; bases not matched to a gene: 5. CDR3 length: 14 residues. Germline V gives CDR1 MNHEY, CDR2 SMNVEV (reference sequence). This CDR3 is CASREGARNTEAFF. In DNA, the CDR3 is TGTGCCAGCAGGGAGGGGGCCAGGAACACTGAAGCTTTCTTT.

This chain joins TRBV4-3 and TRBJ2-4; possible D gene TRBD1, 6 bases. This CDR3 has 13 residues. Germline V lookup: CDR1 LGHNA, CDR2 YSLEER. Trimming removed 6 bases at V and 4 bases at J, with 10 bases between. The CDR3 DNA follows: TGCGCCAGCAGTGGACAGTTTAAAAACATTCAGTACTTC. It translates to CASSGQFKNIQYF.

The chain couples TRBV9 to TRBJ2-1; a possible D gene is TRBD2 (5 bases). The V gene's germline CDR1 is SGDLS and CDR2 YYNGEE. Trimming removed 3 bases at V and 8 bases at J, with 21 bases between. This CDR3 spans 16 amino acids. The CDR3 is CASSESRERSIDEQFF. CDR3 DNA: TGTGCCAGCAGCGAGTCGAGGGAAAGGTCTATTGATGAGCAGTTCTTC.

A remark on this clone: Germline and junction disagree at one end, which may indicate a read error. The V and J genes are TRBV7-7 and TRBJ2-6, with D possibly TRBD2 on 5 matching bases. The germline V gene encodes CDR1 SSHAT and CDR2 FNYEAQ (reference sequence). The CDR3 extends over 16 amino acids. The CDR3 here is CASSPLSPGGANVLTF. Here the CDR3 DNA reads TGTGCTAGCAGCCCCCTCTCCCCGGGAGGGGCCAACGTCCTGACTTTC.

A few counts support this clone. The chain has TRBV6-5 and TRBJ2-7; the match to TRBD1 covers 9 bases. Germline CDR1 reads MNHEY; CDR2 reads SVGAGI. The CDR3 consists of 14 residues. Germline trimming cut 4 bases from V and 7 bases from J; bases unmatched to any gene: 8. CDR3 in amino acids: CASSFGDREGEQYF. CDR3 bases: TGTGCCAGCAGTTTTGGGGACAGGGAAGGAGAGCAGTACTTC.

This rearrangement joins TRBV11-3 to TRBJ2-6, with D possibly being TRBD2 (7 bases). The CDR3 has 18 residues. The V gene's germline CDR1 is SGHNT and CDR2 YENEEA. The ends were cut back, 5 bases at V and 2 bases at J, with 19 bases in the middle. The CDR3 loop reads CASSRLRSGGTGANVLTF. In DNA form, the CDR3 reads TGTGCCAGCAGCCGGCTCAGGTCGGGGGGCACTGGGGCCAACGTCCTGACTTTC.

The gene calls are TRBV14 and TRBJ2-1; maybe TRBD1 (5 bases). The CDR3 contains 13 residues. The V and J ends lost 2 bases and 4 bases respectively, with 6 bases between them. The germline V gene encodes CDR1 SGHDN and CDR2 FVKESK. This CDR3 is CASSQNRYNEQFF. The CDR3 coding sequence is TGTGCCAGCAGCCAAAACAGGTACAATGAGCAGTTCTTC.

The rearrangement uses TRBV7-2 and TRBJ2-1, with D perhaps being TRBD1 or TRBD2 (5 bases each). Trimming took off 5 bases at V and 6 bases at J, with 11 bases between the two ends. CDR1 and CDR2 from the germline V gene are SGHTA and FQGNSA. The CDR3 is 13 amino acids. CDR3 sequence: CASSPVGTNEQFF. CDR3 DNA: TGTGCCAGCAGCCCTGTGGGGACCAATGAGCAGTTCTTC.

This chain uses TRBV6-6 with TRBJ2-1, with a possible D match to TRBD1 (6 bases). V lost 0 bases and J 3 bases, leaving 9 bases between the germline ends. This CDR3 is built from 15 residues. The germline V gene encodes CDR1 MNHNY and CDR2 SVGAGI (reference sequence). The DNA of the CDR3 is TGTGCCAGCAGTTACTCCTTGGACAGCTACAATGAGCAGTTCTTC. Amino acids: CASSYSLDSYNEQFF.